This T cell receptor beta chain was captured by sequencing in a study of regulatory T cells in long-lasting Graves disease. According to the study, TCR beta libraries were built with iRepertoire HTBI primers and CDR3-region Arm-PCR. Each CDR3 protein gets one entry after TCRdb re-called the multiplex PCR reads with MiXCR. The table lists around 500,000 distinct CDR3 sequences, about 16% of them singletons. The time point denotes: newly diagnosed GD, antithyroid drugs for less than 3 months. PBMCs provided the RNA from which the TCR library was made. This clonotype was counted at least ten times. CDR3 length: 14 amino acids. V was pared by 2 bases and J by 0 bases, with 6 bases between. CDR1 is SGHDT and CDR2 is YYEEEE in the germline V gene. The same specimen was also included in a second study, on T cells in Graves' hyperthyroidism and ophthalmopathy. As that study records: Initially, a first-round RT-PCR of the TCR CDR3 employed the HTBI primer set. In the analysis, a 13 V-J model separated ophthalmopathy from stable hyperthyroidism.

This sequence joins TRBV5-6 and TRBJ2-1; D call uncertain. This clonotype was obtained from a woman aged 35-65 years with Graves disease. Sample: peripheral blood mononuclear cells (PBMCs), taken at new diagnosis, from a patient treated with antithyroid drugs. The DNA of the CDR3 is TGTGCCAGCAGCTTCCCGAGCTCCTACAATGAGCAGTTCTTC. Its translation: CASSFPSSYNEQFF.